The clone carrying this TCR beta chain came up many times. The CDR3 extends over 15 amino acids. Unmatched junction bases numbered 4, after V lost 0 bases and J lost 5 bases. From germline, CDR1 is LGHNA and CDR2 YSLEER. The 5'RACE template-switching step produced TCR cDNA and added a universal primer site and UMIs. TCRdb reanalysed the 5' RACE reads using MiXCR and keeps one entry per CDR3 protein. The sample holds about 45,000 distinct CDR3 sequences, 6.8% seen once. The entry originates in a study of T cells after yellow fever vaccination. Study-level results: Weaker overall, the secondary response nonetheless peaked faster (day 5 versus 15).

The sequence came from a man younger than 45 who received the YFV17D yellow fever vaccine. V usage is TRBV4-3 and J usage is TRBJ2-5; 9 bases fit TRBD1. The sample in question was CD8+ T cells not binding an NS4B(214-222) dextramer, sorted from PBMCs, obtained 45 days after the yellow fever booster vaccination. CDR3 loop: CASSQEDRGAETQYF. In DNA, the CDR3 is TGCGCCAGCAGCCAAGAGGACAGGGGAGCGGAGACCCAGTACTTC.